A single T cell receptor beta chain is shown here with its context. This sample was taken from a study of graft-versus-host responses after intestinal transplantation. The CDR3 spans 15 residues. Germline V gives CDR1 MNHNS, CDR2 SASEGT. Trimming left V 7 bases short and J 2 bases short, with 17 bases between. TCRdb's table, derived via immunoSEQ multiplex PCR, lists solely in-frame clones and lacks some. This table has some 70,000 clones, around 90% appearing once. The receptor was isolated from a human patient who received an intestinal transplant, so some T cells may come from the graft donor. Source: bone marrow, taken nearly 750 days after intestinal transplantation. This chain links TRBV6-1 with TRBJ1-1, with D tentatively TRBD1 (6 bases). CDR3 sequence: CASNPYPGANTEAFF. The CDR3 nucleotides read TGTGCCAGCAACCCTTATCCGGGGGCCAACACTGAAGCTTTCTTT.